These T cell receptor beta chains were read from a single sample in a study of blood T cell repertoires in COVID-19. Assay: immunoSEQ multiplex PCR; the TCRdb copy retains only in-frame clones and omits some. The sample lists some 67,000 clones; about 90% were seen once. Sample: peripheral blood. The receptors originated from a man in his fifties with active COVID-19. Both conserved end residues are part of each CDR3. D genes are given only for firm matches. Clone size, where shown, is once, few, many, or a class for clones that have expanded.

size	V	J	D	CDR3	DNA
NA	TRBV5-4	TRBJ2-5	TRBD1	CASSFRQGTQETQYF	TGTGCCAGCAGCTTCCGACAGGGCACCCAAGAGACCCAGTACTTC
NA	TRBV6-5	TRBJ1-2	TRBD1	CASTLLEGARGYTF	TGTGCCAGCACCCTACTGGAGGGGGCACGTGGCTACACCTTC
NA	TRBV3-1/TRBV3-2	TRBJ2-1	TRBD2	CASSQRGAWNEQFF	TGTGCCAGCAGCCAGCGGGGGGCTTGGAATGAGCAGTTCTTC
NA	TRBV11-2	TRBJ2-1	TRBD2	CASIMRMERGYNEQFF	TGTGCCAGCATCATGAGGATGGAGCGGGGGTACAATGAGCAGTTCTTC
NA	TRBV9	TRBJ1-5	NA	CASSVGQLNQPQHF	TGTGCCAGCAGCGTAGGACAGCTCAATCAGCCCCAGCATTTT
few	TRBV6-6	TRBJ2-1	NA	CASSYSLSEQFF	TGTGCCAGCAGTTACTCGCTTAGTGAGCAGTTCTTC
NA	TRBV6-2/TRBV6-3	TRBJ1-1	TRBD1	CASSYSDRVWGNTEAFF	TGTGCCAGCAGTTACTCGGACAGGGTATGGGGGAACACTGAAGCTTTCTTT
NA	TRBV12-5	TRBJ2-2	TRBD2	CASGWGLALNTGELFF	TGTGCTAGTGGTTGGGGACTAGCGCTGAACACCGGGGAGCTGTTTTTT
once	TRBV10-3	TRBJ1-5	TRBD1	CAISEGQGGHQPQHF	TGTGCCATCAGTGAAGGACAGGGCGGCCATCAGCCCCAGCATTTT
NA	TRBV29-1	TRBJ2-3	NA	CSAGRTVREDTQYF	TGCAGCGCCGGAAGGACGGTACGGGAAGATACGCAGTATTTT
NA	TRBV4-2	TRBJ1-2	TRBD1	CASSRQGYNYGYTF	TGTGCCAGCAGCAGACAGGGTTACAACTATGGCTACACCTTC
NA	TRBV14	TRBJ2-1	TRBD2	CASSQVAGAFGEQFF	TGTGCCAGCAGCCAGGTAGCGGGAGCGTTTGGTGAGCAGTTCTTC
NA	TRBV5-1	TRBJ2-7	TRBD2	CASSYLAGGEPEQYF	TGCGCCAGCAGCTACCTAGCGGGAGGTGAGCCCGAGCAGTACTTC
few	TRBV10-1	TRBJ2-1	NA	CASSEWLPNEQFF	TGCGCCAGCAGTGAGTGGCTCCCCAATGAGCAGTTCTTC
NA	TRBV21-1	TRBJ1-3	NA	CASSRTGAGNTIYF	TGTGCCAGCAGCAGGACAGGGGCAGGAAACACCATATATTTT
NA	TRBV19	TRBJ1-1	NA	CASKGERF	TGTGCCAGTAAGGGGGAGCGATTT
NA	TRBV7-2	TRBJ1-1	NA	CASSLSRSNTEAFF	TGTGCCAGCAGCTTATCGAGGTCGAACACTGAAGCTTTCTTT
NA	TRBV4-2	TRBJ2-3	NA	CASSRAARQARDTQYF	TGTGCCAGCAGCCGAGCCGCCCGACAGGCCCGGGATACGCAGTATTTT
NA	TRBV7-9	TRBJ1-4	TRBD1	CASSFDQGAASKLFF	TGTGCCAGCAGCTTTGATCAGGGGGCAGCATCAAAACTGTTTTTT
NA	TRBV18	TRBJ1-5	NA	CASSQGLDSNQPQHF	TGTGCCAGCTCACAAGGTCTAGATAGCAATCAGCCCCAGCATTTT
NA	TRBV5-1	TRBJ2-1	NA	CASSRTWDLSYNEQFF	TGCGCCAGCAGCCGGACTTGGGACTTATCATACAATGAGCAGTTCTTC
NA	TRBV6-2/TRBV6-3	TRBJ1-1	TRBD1	CASSKNRGTEAFF	TGTGCCAGCAGCAAGAACAGGGGCACTGAAGCTTTCTTT
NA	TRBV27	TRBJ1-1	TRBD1	CASSSLDRGTVNTEAFF	TGTGCCAGCAGTTCCCTGGACAGGGGGACTGTTAACACTGAAGCTTTCTTT
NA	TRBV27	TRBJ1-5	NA	CASSLSAGVSNQPQHF	TGTGCCAGCAGTTTATCGGCAGGGGTTAGCAATCAGCCCCAGCATTTT
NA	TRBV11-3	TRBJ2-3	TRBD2	CASSLGGLAGEGTSTDTQYF	TGTGCCAGCAGCTTAGGGGGACTAGCGGGAGAGGGTACCAGCACAGATACGCAGTATTTT
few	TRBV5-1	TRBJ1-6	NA	CASSRSAGGDSPLHF	TGCGCCAGCAGCCGTTCTGCTGGAGGGGATTCACCCCTCCACTTT
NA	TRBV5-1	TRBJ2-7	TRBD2	CASSRSSGSSDEQYF	TGCGCCAGCAGCAGGTCTAGCGGGAGCTCAGACGAGCAGTACTTC
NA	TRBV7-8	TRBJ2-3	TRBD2	CASSSILAGVTDTQYF	TGTGCCAGCAGCTCAATACTAGCGGGAGTAACAGATACGCAGTATTTT
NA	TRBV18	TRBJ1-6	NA	CASSPDRSSPLHF	TGTGCCAGCTCACCTGACAGGAGCTCACCCCTCCACTTT
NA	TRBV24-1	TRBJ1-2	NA	CATSTQLNYGYTF	TGTGCCACCAGTACACAGTTGAACTATGGCTACACCTTC
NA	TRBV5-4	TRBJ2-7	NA	CASSSKQGSGYEQYF	TGTGCCAGCAGCTCAAAACAGGGTTCCGGATACGAGCAGTACTTC
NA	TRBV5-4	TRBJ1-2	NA	CASSTGLNAYTF	TGTGCCAGCAGCACGGGACTGAATGCCTACACCTTC
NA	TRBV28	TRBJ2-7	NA	CASSLRVNEQYF	TGTGCCAGCAGTTTGAGGGTCAACGAGCAGTACTTC
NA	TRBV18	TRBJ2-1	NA	CASSPFGGSSYNEQFF	TGTGCCAGCTCACCGTTTGGCGGAAGCTCCTACAATGAGCAGTTCTTC
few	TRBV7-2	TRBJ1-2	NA	CASSQRTYGRGYTF	TGTGCCAGCAGCCAGCGGACCTACGGACGGGGCTACACCTTC
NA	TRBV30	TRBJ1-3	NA	CAWTTQTAWNTIYF	TGTGCCTGGACGACACAAACAGCCTGGAACACCATATATTTT
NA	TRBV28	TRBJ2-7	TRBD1	CASSLLGQGQNEQYF	TGTGCCAGCAGTTTACTGGGACAGGGGCAAAACGAGCAGTACTTC
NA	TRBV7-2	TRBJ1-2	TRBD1	CASSLGQGNGYTF	TGTGCCAGCAGCTTAGGACAGGGGAACGGCTACACCTTC
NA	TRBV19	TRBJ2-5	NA	CASSIVAESQETQYF	TGTGCCAGTAGTATAGTAGCGGAGTCACAAGAGACCCAGTACTTC
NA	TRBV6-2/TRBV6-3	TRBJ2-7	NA	CASSYVGGEQYF	TGTGCCAGCAGTTACGTCGGCGGCGAGCAGTACTTC
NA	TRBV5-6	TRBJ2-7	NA	CASSLEGFYEQYF	TGTGCCAGCAGCTTAGAGGGTTTCTACGAGCAGTACTTC
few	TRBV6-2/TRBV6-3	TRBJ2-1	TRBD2	CASSYSPLSSGIYNEQFF	TGTGCCAGCAGTTACTCCCCCTTGTCTAGCGGGATCTACAATGAGCAGTTCTTC
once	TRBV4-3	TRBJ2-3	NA	CASSQEERTSTDTQYF	TGCGCCAGCAGCCAAGAGGAGCGAACTAGCACAGATACGCAGTATTTT
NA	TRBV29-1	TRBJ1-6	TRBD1	CSVARDSNSPLHF	TGCAGCGTGGCGAGGGACAGTAATTCACCCCTCCACTTT
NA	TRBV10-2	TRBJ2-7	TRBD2	CASSEEAELATISYEQYF	TGCGCCAGCAGTGAGGAGGCGGAACTAGCGACGATTTCCTACGAGCAGTACTTC
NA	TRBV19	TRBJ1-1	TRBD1	CASSIGRDRGLAFF	TGTGCCAGTAGTATCGGCCGGGACAGGGGACTAGCTTTCTTT
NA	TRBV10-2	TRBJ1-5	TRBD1	CASTGQVNQPQHF	TGCGCCAGCACTGGACAGGTCAATCAGCCCCAGCATTTT
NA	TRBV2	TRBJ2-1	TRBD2	CASRAGTSGRVNEQFF	TGTGCCAGCAGAGCCGGGACTAGCGGGAGGGTCAATGAGCAGTTCTTC